This T cell receptor (beta chain) was recorded in a study of control samples from healthy donors and cancer patients. Profiling relied on immunoSEQ multiplex PCR, and the TCRdb table lists in-frame clones only, not all of them. The table shows roughly 80,000 clones, with around nine tenths occurring only once. This CDR3 has 16 amino acids. In germline, CDR1 is SGDLS, CDR2 YYNGEE. V trimming: 3 bases; J trimming: 1 base; junction bases outside the gene matches: 6. The sequencing input was blood. The V call is TRBV9, the J call TRBJ2-2, with 7 bases that match TRBD2. This TCR was recovered from a woman aged 45 to 65 in good health. CDR3 amino acids: CASSASGGRNTGELFF. The DNA for the CDR3 is TGTGCCAGCAGCGCGTCGGGGGGACGGAACACCGGGGAGCTGTTTTTT.